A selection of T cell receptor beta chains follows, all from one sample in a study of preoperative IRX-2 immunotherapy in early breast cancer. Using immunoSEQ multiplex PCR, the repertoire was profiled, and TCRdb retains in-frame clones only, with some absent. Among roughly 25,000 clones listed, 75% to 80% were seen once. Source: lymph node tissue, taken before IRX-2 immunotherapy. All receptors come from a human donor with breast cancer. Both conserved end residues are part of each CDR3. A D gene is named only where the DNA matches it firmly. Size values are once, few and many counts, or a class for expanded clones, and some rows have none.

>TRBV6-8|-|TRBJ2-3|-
CAISAIYSTDTQYF
TGTGCCATCAGTGCCATCTATAGCACAGATACGCAGTATTTT
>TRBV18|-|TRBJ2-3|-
CASSPPRQSTDTQYF
TGTGCCAGCTCACCACCGCGACAGTCGACAGATACGCAGTATTTT
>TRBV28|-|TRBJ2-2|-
CASSTQEVGTGELFF
TGTGCCAGCAGTACTCAGGAAGTAGGGACCGGGGAGCTGTTTTTT
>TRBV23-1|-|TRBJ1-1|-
CASSTSIGTSTEAFF
-
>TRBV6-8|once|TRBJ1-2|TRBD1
CASSRDSLYGYTF
TGTGCCAGCAGTAGGGACAGCCTCTATGGCTACACCTTC
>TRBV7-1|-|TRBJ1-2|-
CASSHSGTGRTNYGYTF
TGTGCCAGCAGTCATTCAGGGACCGGGAGGACTAACTATGGCTACACCTTC
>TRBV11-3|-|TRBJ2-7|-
CASSRQPAASEQYF
TGTGCCAGCAGCCGACAGCCGGCGGCTAGCGAGCAGTACTTC
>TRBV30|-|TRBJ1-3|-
CAWRRTGSGNTIYF
TGTGCCTGGAGAAGGACCGGCTCTGGAAACACCATATATTTT
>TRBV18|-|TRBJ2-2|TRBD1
CASSPHQGGGLTGELFF
TGTGCCAGCTCACCCCACCAAGGGGGCGGGCTCACCGGGGAGCTGTTTTTT
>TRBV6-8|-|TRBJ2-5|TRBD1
CAGKADRQETQYF
TGTGCCGGAAAGGCGGACAGGCAAGAGACCCAGTACTTC
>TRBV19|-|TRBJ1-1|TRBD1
CASSDKQGLRTEAFF
TGTGCCAGTAGTGATAAACAGGGGTTGAGGACTGAAGCTTTCTTT
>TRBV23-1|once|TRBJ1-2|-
CASSQDGGAGAINYGYTF
TGCGCCAGCAGCCAAGATGGAGGTGCGGGGGCTATCAACTATGGCTACACCTTC
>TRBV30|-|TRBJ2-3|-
CAWSPETWGTQYF
TGTGCCTGGAGCCCGGAGACCTGGGGTACGCAGTATTTT
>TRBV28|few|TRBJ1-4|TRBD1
CASKTGATNEKLFF
TGTGCCAGCAAAACAGGGGCAACTAATGAAAAACTGTTTTTT
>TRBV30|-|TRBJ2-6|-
CAWGQRSGANVLTF
TGTGCCTGGGGACAGCGCTCTGGGGCCAACGTCCTGACTTTC